Listed below are T cell receptor beta chains from one sample, sequenced in a study of blood T cell repertoires in COVID-19. The protocol was immunoSEQ multiplex PCR, while the TCRdb copy is restricted to in-frame clones and leaves out a portion. The sample includes roughly 430,000 clones, 88% of them seen just once. Specimen: PBMCs or T cells enriched from blood (not recorded which). Source of these receptors: a woman between 40 and 55 years old with acute COVID-19. Both conserved end residues are part of each CDR3. Fields, in order: D gene, V gene, J gene, clone size, CDR3 DNA, CDR3 protein. D genes are given only for firm matches. Only part of the rows carry a size: once, few, many, or a class if the clone is expanded.

>TRBD1|TRBV2|TRBJ2-7|-
TGTGCCAGCAAGGGGGCCCCCTACGAGCAGTACTTC
CASKGAPYEQYF
>TRBD2|TRBV4-2|TRBJ2-2|-
TGTGCCAGCAGGGAGGGACTAGCGGGGTCCGGGGAGCTGTTTTTT
CASREGLAGSGELFF
>TRBD1|TRBV7-8|TRBJ1-6|many
TGTGCCAGCAGCCGAATACAAGGGACAGGGTACGATAATTCACCCCTCCACTTT
CASSRIQGTGYDNSPLHF
>-|TRBV19|TRBJ1-1|-
TGTGCCAGTAGTCCAAATCCGGCGGGACCGAACACTGAAGCTTTCTTT
CASSPNPAGPNTEAFF
>TRBD1|TRBV5-4|TRBJ2-7|-
TGTGCCAGCAGCTTGGGGACAGGGGATGCCTACGAGCAGTACTTC
CASSLGTGDAYEQYF
>TRBD2|TRBV9|TRBJ2-5|once
TGTGCCAGCAGCGCAGGGACTAGCGGGGAGACCCAGTACTTC
CASSAGTSGETQYF
>TRBD1|TRBV29-1|TRBJ1-1|-
TGCAGCGTATCGACAGGGAGTACTGAAGCTTTCTTT
CSVSTGSTEAFF
>TRBD1|TRBV10-3|TRBJ1-1|-
TGTGCCATCAGTGTGACAGGGGGAGACACTGAAGCTTTCTTT
CAISVTGGDTEAFF
>-|TRBV3-1/TRBV3-2|TRBJ1-2|-
TGTGCCAGCAGCCATGTAGGGGTTAACTATGGCTACACCTTC
CASSHVGVNYGYTF
>-|TRBV29-1|TRBJ2-2|-
TGCAGCGTCAGGGAACAGGTCGGAATAGGCGGGGAGCTGTTTTTT
CSVREQVGIGGELFF
>-|TRBV6-1|TRBJ1-2|-
TGTGCCAGCAGTGAACGACCCGAGGTCTATGGCTACACCTTC
CASSERPEVYGYTF
>TRBD2|TRBV5-5|TRBJ2-5|-
TGTGCCAGCAGCTCCCCGGGGGGGGGTTGGAAGACCCAGTACTTC
CASSSPGGGWKTQYF
>-|TRBV5-1|TRBJ1-1|-
TGCGCCAGCAGCTTGGGTCAGGGGAAGGACACTGAAGCTTTCTTT
CASSLGQGKDTEAFF
>-|TRBV5-1|TRBJ1-1|-
TGCGCCAGCAGCTTTAGCGGCGGATCCACTGAAGCTTTCTTT
CASSFSGGSTEAFF
>-|TRBV7-9|TRBJ1-1|-
TGTGCCAGCAGCCCGAATCTCCAGATCGCTGAAGCTTTCTTT
CASSPNLQIAEAFF